The present T cell receptor (beta chain) was sequenced within a study of identical twins. Broader study findings: It was out-of-frame TCR alpha sharing in monozygotic twins that models underestimated.

The V gene end was trimmed by 6 bases and the J gene end by 6 bases; junction bases not matched to a gene: 12. This CDR3 contains 15 residues. About this clonotype itself: The target antigen is unknown.

Using its own MiXCR run on the 5' RACE reads, TCRdb lists one record per CDR3 protein. The table has about 430,000 distinct CDR3 sequences, about 18% seen once. The chain combines TRBV12-3 or TRBV12-4 with TRBJ2-7; 9 bases align to TRBD2. The sequence came from a middle-aged man in good health. The specimen sequenced was naive T cells sorted from blood. CDR3 loop: CASSWEAGGPSEQYF. CDR3 nucleotide sequence: TGTGCCAGCAGCTGGGAGGCGGGAGGGCCCTCCGAGCAGTACTTC.